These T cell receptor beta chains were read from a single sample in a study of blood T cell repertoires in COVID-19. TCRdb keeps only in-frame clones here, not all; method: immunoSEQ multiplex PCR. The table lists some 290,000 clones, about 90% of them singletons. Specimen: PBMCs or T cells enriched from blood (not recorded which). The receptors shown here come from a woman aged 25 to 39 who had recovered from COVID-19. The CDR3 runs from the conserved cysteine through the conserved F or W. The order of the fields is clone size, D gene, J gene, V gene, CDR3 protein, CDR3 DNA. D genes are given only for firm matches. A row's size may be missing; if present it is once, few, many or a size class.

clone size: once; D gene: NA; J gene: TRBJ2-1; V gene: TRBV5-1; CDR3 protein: CASSLTAGTYNEQFF; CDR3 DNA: TGCGCCAGCAGCTTGACGGCGGGGACCTACAATGAGCAGTTCTTC
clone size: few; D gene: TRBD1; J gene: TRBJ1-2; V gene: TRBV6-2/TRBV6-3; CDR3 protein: CASSQQGARFYGYTF; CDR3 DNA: TGTGCCAGCAGTCAACAGGGGGCGAGATTCTATGGCTACACCTTC
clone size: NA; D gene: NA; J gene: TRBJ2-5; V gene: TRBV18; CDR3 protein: CASSPPLLEDQETQYF; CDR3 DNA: TGTGCCAGCTCACCCCCCTTATTGGAGGACCAAGAGACCCAGTACTTC
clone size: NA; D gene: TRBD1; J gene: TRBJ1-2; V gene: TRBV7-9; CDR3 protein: CASSPGTEAYGYTF; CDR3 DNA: TGTGCCAGCAGCCCGGGGACAGAAGCCTATGGCTACACCTTC
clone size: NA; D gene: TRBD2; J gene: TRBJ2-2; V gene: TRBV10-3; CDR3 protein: CAISGTSGLGTGELFF; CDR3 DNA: TGTGCCATCAGCGGGACTAGCGGTTTGGGGACCGGGGAGCTGTTTTTT
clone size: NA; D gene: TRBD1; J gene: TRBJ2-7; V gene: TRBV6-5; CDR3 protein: CASSPPGQRAYEQYF; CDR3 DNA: TGTGCCAGCAGTCCACCGGGACAGAGAGCCTACGAGCAGTACTTC
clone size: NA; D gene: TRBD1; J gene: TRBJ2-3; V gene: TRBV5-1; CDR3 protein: CASSSGQGVTDTQYF; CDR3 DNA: TGCGCCAGCAGCTCCGGACAGGGTGTTACAGATACGCAGTATTTT
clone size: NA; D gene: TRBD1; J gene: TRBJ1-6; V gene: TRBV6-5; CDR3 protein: CASSVTGTAMSPLHF; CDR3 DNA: TGTGCCAGCAGCGTGACCGGGACAGCGATGTCCCCCCTCCACTTT
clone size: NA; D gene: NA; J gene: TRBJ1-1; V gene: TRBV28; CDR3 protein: CASSPARGLMNTEAFF; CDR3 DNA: TGTGCCAGCAGCCCCGCCAGGGGCCTTATGAACACTGAAGCTTTCTTT
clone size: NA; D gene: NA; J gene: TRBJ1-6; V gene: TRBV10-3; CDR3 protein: CAISERQGVNNSPLHF; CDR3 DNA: TGTGCCATCAGTGAGCGGCAGGGTGTTAACAATTCACCCCTCCACTTT
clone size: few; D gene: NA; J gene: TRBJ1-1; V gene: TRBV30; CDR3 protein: CAWRGWRGRNTEAFF; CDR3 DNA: TGTGCCTGGAGAGGGTGGCGGGGGAGAAACACTGAAGCTTTCTTT
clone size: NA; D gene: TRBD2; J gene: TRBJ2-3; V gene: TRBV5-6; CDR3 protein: CASSFSGRRHPQYF; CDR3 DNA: TGTGCCAGCAGCTTCAGCGGGAGGCGCCATCCGCAGTATTTT
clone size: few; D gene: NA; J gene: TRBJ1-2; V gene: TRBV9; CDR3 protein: CASSVGGGQSNYGYTF; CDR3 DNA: TGTGCCAGCAGCGTAGGAGGAGGACAGTCGAACTATGGCTACACCTTC
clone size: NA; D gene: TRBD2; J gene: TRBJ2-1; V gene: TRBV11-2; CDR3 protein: CASSSPSGQGSGNEQFF; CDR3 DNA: TGTGCCAGCAGCTCCCCTAGCGGCCAAGGGTCAGGGAATGAGCAGTTCTTC
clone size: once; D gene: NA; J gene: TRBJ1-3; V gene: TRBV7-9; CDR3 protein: CASSFLQVFIFDTIYF; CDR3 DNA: TGTGCCAGCAGCTTTCTCCAGGTTTTTATTTTTGACACCATATATTTT
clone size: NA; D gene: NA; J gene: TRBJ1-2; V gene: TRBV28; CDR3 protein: CASSSDFMGAPGYGYTF; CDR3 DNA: TGTGCCAGCAGTTCCGATTTCATGGGGGCGCCAGGCTATGGCTACACCTTC
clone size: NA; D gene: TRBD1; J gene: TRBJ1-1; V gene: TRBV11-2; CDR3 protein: CASSTRTGDTEAFF; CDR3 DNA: TGTGCCAGCAGCACCCGGACAGGGGACACTGAAGCTTTCTTT
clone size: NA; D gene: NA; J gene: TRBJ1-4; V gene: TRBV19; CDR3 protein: CASSTGTNEKLFF; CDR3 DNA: TGTGCCAGTAGTACGGGAACTAATGAAAAACTGTTTTTT
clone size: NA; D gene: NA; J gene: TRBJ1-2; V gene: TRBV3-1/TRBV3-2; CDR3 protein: CASSQQGLGYGYTF; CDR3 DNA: TGTGCCAGCAGCCAACAGGGGTTGGGCTATGGCTACACCTTC
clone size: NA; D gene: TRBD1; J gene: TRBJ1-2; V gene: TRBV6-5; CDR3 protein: CASSSGTGRGYTF; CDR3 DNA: TGTGCCAGCAGTTCCGGGACAGGCAGAGGCTACACCTTC
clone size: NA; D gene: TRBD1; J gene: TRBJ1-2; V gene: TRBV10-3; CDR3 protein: CAISEGQGANYGYTF; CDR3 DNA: TGTGCCATCAGTGAGGGGCAGGGGGCCAACTATGGCTACACCTTC
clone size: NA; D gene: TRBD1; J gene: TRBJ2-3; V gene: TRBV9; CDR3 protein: CASSVLLTGFATDTQYF; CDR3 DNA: TGTGCCAGCAGCGTCCTACTGACAGGGTTTGCCACAGATACGCAGTATTTT
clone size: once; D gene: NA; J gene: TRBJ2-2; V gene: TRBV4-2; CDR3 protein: CASSQDRGTTGELFF; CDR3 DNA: TGTGCCAGCAGCCAAGACCGGGGAACTACCGGGGAGCTGTTTTTT
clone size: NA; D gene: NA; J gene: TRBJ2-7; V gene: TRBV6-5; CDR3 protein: CASSYHRYEQYF; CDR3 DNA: TGTGCCAGCAGCTACCACAGGTACGAGCAGTACTTC
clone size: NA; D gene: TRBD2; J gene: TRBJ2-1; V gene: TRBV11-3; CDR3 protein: CASSPTAGVHNEQFF; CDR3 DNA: TGTGCCAGCAGCCCTACGGCGGGAGTGCACAATGAGCAGTTCTTC
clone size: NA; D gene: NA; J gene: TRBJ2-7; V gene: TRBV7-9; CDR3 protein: CASSSFDSTTYEQYF; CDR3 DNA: TGTGCCAGCAGCTCATTCGACAGTACCACCTACGAGCAGTACTTC
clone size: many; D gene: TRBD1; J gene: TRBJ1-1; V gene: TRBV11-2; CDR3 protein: CASSIYPTGGRTEAFF; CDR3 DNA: TGTGCCAGCAGCATATACCCTACAGGGGGTCGGACTGAAGCTTTCTTT
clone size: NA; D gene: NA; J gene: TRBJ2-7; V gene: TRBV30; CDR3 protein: CAWSVLDEQYF; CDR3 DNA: TGTGCCTGGAGTGTACTAGACGAGCAGTACTTC
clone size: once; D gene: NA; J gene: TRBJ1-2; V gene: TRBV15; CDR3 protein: CATSRAGFAGYTF; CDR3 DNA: TGTGCCACCAGCAGAGCGGGGTTCGCTGGCTACACCTTC
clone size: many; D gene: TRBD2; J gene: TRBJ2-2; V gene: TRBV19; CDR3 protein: CASSILLAGFNTGELFF; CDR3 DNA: TGTGCCAGTAGTATCCTACTAGCGGGATTTAACACCGGGGAGCTGTTTTTT
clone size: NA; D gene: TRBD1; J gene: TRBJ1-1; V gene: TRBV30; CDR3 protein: CAWSLTGGEAFF; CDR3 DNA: TGTGCCTGGAGTTTAACAGGGGGTGAAGCTTTCTTT
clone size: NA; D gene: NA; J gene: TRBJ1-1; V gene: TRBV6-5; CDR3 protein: CASGPLTEAFF; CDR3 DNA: TGTGCCAGCGGCCCCTTAACTGAAGCTTTCTTT
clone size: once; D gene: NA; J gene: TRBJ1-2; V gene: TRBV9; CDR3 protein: CASSAGQINGYTF; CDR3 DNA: TGTGCCAGCAGCGCTGGACAGATAAATGGCTACACCTTC
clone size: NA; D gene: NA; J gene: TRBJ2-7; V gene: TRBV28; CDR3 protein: CASGTREALLGQYF; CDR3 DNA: TGTGCCAGCGGTACGAGGGAGGCCCTCCTTGGGCAGTACTTC
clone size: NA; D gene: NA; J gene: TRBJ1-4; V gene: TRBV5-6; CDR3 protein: CASSSQVLYGEKLFF; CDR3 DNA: TGTGCCAGCAGCTCCCAGGTCCTCTACGGAGAAAAACTGTTTTTT
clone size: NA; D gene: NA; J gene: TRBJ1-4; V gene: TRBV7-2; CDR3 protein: CASRGGQYEKLFF; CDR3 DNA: TGTGCCAGCAGGGGGGGGCAATATGAAAAACTGTTTTTT
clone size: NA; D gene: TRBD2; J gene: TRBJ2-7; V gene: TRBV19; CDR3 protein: CASSIPGRSYEQYF; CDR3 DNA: TGTGCCAGTAGTATACCCGGGAGGTCCTACGAGCAGTACTTC
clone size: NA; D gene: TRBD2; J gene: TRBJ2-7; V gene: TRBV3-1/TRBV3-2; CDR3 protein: CASSRLAGRENEQYF; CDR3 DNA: TGTGCCAGCAGCCGTCTAGCGGGAAGGGAAAACGAGCAGTACTTC
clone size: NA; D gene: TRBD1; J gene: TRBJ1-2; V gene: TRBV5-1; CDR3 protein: CASSLDRGGFLYGYTF; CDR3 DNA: TGCGCCAGCAGCTTGGACAGGGGTGGGTTTTTATATGGCTACACCTTC
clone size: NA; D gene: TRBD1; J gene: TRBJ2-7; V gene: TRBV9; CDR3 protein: CASSAGTGDYEQYF; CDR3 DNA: TGTGCCAGCAGCGCCGGGACAGGGGACTACGAGCAGTACTTC